This T cell receptor beta chain originates from a study of T cells in Graves' hyperthyroidism and ophthalmopathy. Background on the study: Upon initial diagnosis and before any treatment, peripheral blood was collected.

Note on this clonotype: The antigen is unknown.

Whole-study results and caveats: Ophthalmopathy and stable hyperthyroidism were separated by a 13 V-J model. Most thyroid clonotypes that were expanded above 0.001 also turned up in blood.

Regions amplified from RNA transcripts were the TCR beta CDR3 regions. Primed by the HTBI set, a first-round RT-PCR was run on the TCR CDR3. MiXCR, run by TCRdb on the multiplex PCR reads, gives a single entry per CDR3 protein. This table has more than 300,000 distinct CDR3 sequences, about a fifth appearing once. Patients were excluded for uncontrolled infection, other autoimmune disease, pregnancy or lactation. The germline V gene has CDR1 SGHTA and CDR2 FQGNSA. CDR3 length: 13 amino acids. Trimming removed 5 bases from V and 6 bases from J, with 14 bases in between. The chain couples TRBV7-2 to TRBJ2-7; no clear D gene. This TCR came from a man in his late teens or twenties with Graves' ophthalmopathy. Specimen: blood. The DNA for the CDR3 is TGTGCCAGCAGCGACGGACCCTCCGGCGAGCAGTACTTC. As protein: CASSDGPSGEQYF. Together with reference TRBV7-2 and TRBJ2-7, the CDR3 gives the full variable domain: GAGVSQSPSNKVTEKGKDVELRCDPISGHTALYWYRQSLGQGLEFLIYFQGNSAPDKSGLPSDRFSAERTGGSVSTLTIQRTQQEDSAVYLCASSDGPSGEQYFGPGTRLTVT.